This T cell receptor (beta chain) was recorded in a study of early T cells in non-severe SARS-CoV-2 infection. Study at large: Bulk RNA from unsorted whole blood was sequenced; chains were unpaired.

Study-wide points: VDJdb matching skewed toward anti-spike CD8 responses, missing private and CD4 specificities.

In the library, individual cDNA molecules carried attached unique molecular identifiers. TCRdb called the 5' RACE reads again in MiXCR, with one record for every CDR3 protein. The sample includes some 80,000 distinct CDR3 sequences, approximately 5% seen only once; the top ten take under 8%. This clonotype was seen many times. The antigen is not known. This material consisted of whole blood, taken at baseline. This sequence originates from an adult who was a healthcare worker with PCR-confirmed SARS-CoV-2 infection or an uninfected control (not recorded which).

CDR3 coding DNA: TGTGCCTGGAGTGTTCGGATTCAGGGTGAAGCTTTCTTT. Residues: CAWSVRIQGEAFF. V and J are TRBV30 and TRBJ1-1, with a tentative D call TRBD1 (5 bases). V dropped 0 bases and J dropped 7 bases, with 12 bases sitting between them. From germline, CDR1 is GTSNPN and CDR2 SVGIG (reference sequence). The CDR3 has 13 residues.